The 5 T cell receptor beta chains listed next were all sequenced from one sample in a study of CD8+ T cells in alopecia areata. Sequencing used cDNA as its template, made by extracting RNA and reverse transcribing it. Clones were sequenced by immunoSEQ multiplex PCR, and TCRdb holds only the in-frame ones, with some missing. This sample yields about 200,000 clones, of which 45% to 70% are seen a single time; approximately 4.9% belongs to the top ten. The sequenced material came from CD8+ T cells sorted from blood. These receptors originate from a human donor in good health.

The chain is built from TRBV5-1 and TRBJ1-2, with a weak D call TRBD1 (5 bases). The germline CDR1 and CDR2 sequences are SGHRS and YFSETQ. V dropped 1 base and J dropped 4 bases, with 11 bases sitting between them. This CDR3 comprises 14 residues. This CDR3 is CASSLTGASYGYTF. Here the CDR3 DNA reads TGCGCCAGCAGCTTGACCGGGGCCTCCTATGGCTACACCTTC.

The chain's CDR3 is CASSPPFGAEDYNEQFF. The CDR3 coding sequence is TGTGCCAGCAGCCCGCCGTTTGGGGCCGAGGACTACAATGAGCAGTTCTTC. The J gene is TRBJ2-1, the V gene TRBV7-8, with a possible D match to TRBD1 (5 bases). The CDR3 sequence is 17 residues long. The V gene's germline CDR1 is SGHVS and CDR2 FQNEAQ. V lost 5 bases, J lost 3 bases, and 20 bases lay in between.

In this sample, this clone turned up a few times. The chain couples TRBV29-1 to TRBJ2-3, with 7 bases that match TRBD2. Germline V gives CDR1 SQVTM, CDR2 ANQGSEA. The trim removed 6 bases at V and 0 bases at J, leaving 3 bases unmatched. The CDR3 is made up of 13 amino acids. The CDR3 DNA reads TGCAGCGTGTTCGGGGGGAGCACAGATACGCAGTATTTT. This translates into CSVFGGSTDTQYF.

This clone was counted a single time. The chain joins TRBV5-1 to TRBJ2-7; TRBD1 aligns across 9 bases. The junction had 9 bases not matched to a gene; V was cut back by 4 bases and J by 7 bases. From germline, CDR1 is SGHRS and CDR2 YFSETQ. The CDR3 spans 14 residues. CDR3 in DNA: TGCGCCAGCAGCCCCGGACACGGACAGGGGGAGCAGTACTTC. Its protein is CASSPGHGQGEQYF.

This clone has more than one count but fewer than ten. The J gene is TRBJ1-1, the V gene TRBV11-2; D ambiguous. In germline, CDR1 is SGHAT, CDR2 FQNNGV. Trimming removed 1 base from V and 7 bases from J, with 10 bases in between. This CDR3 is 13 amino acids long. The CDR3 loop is CASSLARTNEAFF. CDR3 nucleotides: TGTGCCAGCAGCTTAGCTCGAACCAATGAAGCTTTCTTT. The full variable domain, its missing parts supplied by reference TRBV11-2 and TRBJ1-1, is EAGVAQSPRYKIIEKRQSVAFWCNPISGHATLYWYQQILGQGPKLLIQFQNNGVVDDSQLPKDRFSAERLKGVDSTLKIQPAKLEDSAVYLCASSLARTNEAFFGQGTRLTVV.